These 28 T cell receptor beta chains came from one sample sequenced in a study of PD-L1 blockade in urothelial cancer. Produced via immunoSEQ multiplex PCR; TCRdb's table is partial and in-frame only. This sample has tens of thousands of clones, with roughly 84% found just once. Time point given: pretreatment peripheral blood. The starting material was PBMCs, obtained around atezolizumab (anti-PD-L1) treatment. Receptors originate from a woman in her 70s with urothelial cancer.

V gene TRBV5-1 combines with J gene TRBJ2-7; the match to TRBD1 covers 11 bases. The CDR3 is made up of 14 amino acids. Germline V gives CDR1 SGHRS, CDR2 YFSETQ. Unmatched junction bases numbered 3, after V lost 4 bases and J lost 3 bases. The DNA for the CDR3 is TGCGCCAGCAGCCACGGGACAGGGGGCTACGAGCAGTACTTC. Protein: CASSHGTGGYEQYF.

Remarks on this clone: Mismatch with germline at one junction end may stem from a read error. The chain couples TRBV19 to TRBJ2-5, with 7 bases fitting TRBD1. Germline CDR1 reads LNHDA; CDR2 reads SQIVND (reference sequence). This CDR3 spans 11 amino acids. This CDR3 reads CASSFRDSLNF. As DNA, the CDR3 is TGTGCCAGTAGTTTCCGGGACAGCCTTAACTTC.

The chain joins TRBV13 to TRBJ1-1, with a tentative D call TRBD1 (5 bases). Germline lookup yields CDR1 PRHDT and CDR2 FYEKMQ (reference sequence). The CDR3 contains 14 residues. V was trimmed by 3 bases and J by 1 base, leaving 9 bases between them. The CDR3 DNA reads as TGTGCCAGCAGCTTGGGGACTAGGAACACTGAAGCTTTCTTT. Translating it yields CASSLGTRNTEAFF. The variable domain in full, with the rest retrieved from reference TRBV13 and TRBJ1-1, is AAGVIQSPRHLIKEKRETATLKCYPIPRHDTVYWYQQGPGQDPQFLISFYEKMQSDKGSIPDRFSAQQFSDYHSELNMSSLELGDSALYFCASSLGTRNTEAFFGQGTRLTVV.

This clone has only one observation. The genes are TRBV18 and TRBJ2-1; no clear D. The germline CDR1 and CDR2 sequences are KGHSH and LQKENI. This CDR3 region has 12 residues. V was cut by 2 bases and J by 8 bases, with 7 bases left in between. Here the CDR3 reads CASSPNADEQFF. The CDR3 DNA reads as TGTGCCAGCTCACCAAACGCAGATGAGCAGTTCTTC.

The chain is built from TRBV19 and TRBJ2-1; possible D gene TRBD1, 6 bases. There are 15 residues in the CDR3. Trimming left V 5 bases short and J 3 bases short, with 14 bases between. The germline CDR1 and CDR2 sequences are LNHDA and SQIVND (reference sequence). The CDR3 reads CASSSRTANYNEQFF. The CDR3 DNA reads as TGTGCCAGTAGTTCCAGGACAGCCAACTACAATGAGCAGTTCTTC.

This clone was seen a few times. This chain connects TRBV28 to TRBJ1-2, with 9 positions matching TRBD1. V trimming: 3 bases; J trimming: 4 bases; junction bases outside the gene matches: 3. CDR3 size: 14 residues. CDR1 is MDHEN and CDR2 is SYDVKM in the germline V gene. The CDR3 loop reads CASSLGTGIYGYTF. In DNA, the CDR3 is TGTGCCAGCAGTTTGGGGACAGGGATCTATGGCTACACCTTC.

The chain combines TRBV6-5 with TRBJ1-3; 8 bases map to TRBD1. CDR1 is MNHEY and CDR2 is SVGAGI in the germline V gene. The V gene end was trimmed by 6 bases and the J gene end by 14 bases; junction bases not matched to a gene: 15. CDR3 length: 14 residues. The CDR3 here is CASRDREKWPEVYF. The CDR3 bases are TGTGCCAGCAGGGACAGGGAGAAGTGGCCTGAGGTATATTTT.

V gene TRBV11-2 combines with J gene TRBJ2-7; no firm D call. Germline-derived CDR1 and CDR2 are SGHAT and FQNNGV. The CDR3 has 14 amino acids. Trimming stripped 1 base from V and 1 base from J, with 8 bases between. The CDR3 sequence: CASSLGVASYEQYF. CDR3 sequence (DNA): TGTGCCAGCAGCTTAGGGGTAGCTTCCTACGAGCAGTACTTC.

The chain joins TRBV7-8 to TRBJ2-3; D gene ambiguous. CDR1 and CDR2 (germline): SGHVS, FQNEAQ. The V end lost 5 bases, the J end lost 2 bases, and 20 bases lay between the germline ends. CDR3 length: 17 residues. The CDR3 reads CASSPTQVLLPTDTQYF. The CDR3 coding sequence is TGTGCCAGCAGCCCAACACAAGTCCTGTTACCCACAGATACGCAGTATTTT.

The chain uses TRBV6-1 and TRBJ1-2, with D perhaps TRBD1 (5 bases). Looked up from germline, CDR1 is MNHNS and CDR2 is SASEGT. Trimming took 1 base from V and 4 from J, leaving 13 bases between them. The CDR3 spans 15 residues. CDR3 region: CASSEVTGPAYGYTF. CDR3 sequence (DNA): TGTGCCAGCAGTGAAGTTACAGGCCCGGCCTATGGCTACACCTTC.

Only a few counts were recorded for this clone. This chain uses TRBV5-4 with TRBJ1-2; 9 nucleotides align to TRBD1. CDR1 is SGHNT and CDR2 is YYREEE in the germline V gene (reference sequence). V was clipped by 2 bases and J by 8 bases; unmatched bases: 7. This CDR3 spans 14 amino acids. The CDR3 protein is CASSFGTGGGGYTF. The CDR3 coding sequence is TGTGCCAGCAGCTTCGGAACAGGGGGCGGAGGCTACACCTTC. The full variable domain, its missing parts supplied by reference TRBV5-4 and TRBJ1-2, is ETGVTQSPTHLIKTRGQQVTLRCSSQSGHNTVSWYQQALGQGPQFIFQYYREEENGRGNFPPRFSGLQFPNYSSELNVNALELDDSALYLCASSFGTGGGGYTFGSGTRLTVV.

The chain has TRBV2 and TRBJ2-2, with D perhaps matching TRBD1 (6 bases). CDR1 and CDR2 from the germline V gene are SNHLY and FYNNEI. The CDR3 spans 16 residues. V was cut by 3 bases and J by 2 bases, with 13 bases left in between. This CDR3 reads CASSDWGPQNTGELFF. In DNA, the CDR3 is TGTGCCAGCAGTGACTGGGGGCCCCAAAACACCGGGGAGCTGTTTTTT.

J is TRBJ2-2 and V is TRBV29-1; TRBD2 agrees at 8 bases. The CDR3 loop spans 14 amino acids. V shed 6 bases, J shed 3 bases, and the junction held 6 bases outside the gene matches. Germline CDR1 is SQVTM and CDR2 is ANQGSEA. The DNA for the CDR3 is TGCAGCGTCAAGACTAGCGAGGACACCGGGGAGCTGTTTTTT. The encoded protein is CSVKTSEDTGELFF.

This chain joins TRBV5-1 and TRBJ1-5; maybe TRBD1 (6 bases). With 0 bases removed from V and 3 bases from J, the gap between germline ends came to 13 bases. The CDR3 covers 16 residues. Germline lookup yields CDR1 SGHRS and CDR2 YFSETQ. CDR3 loop: CASSLGGGGPNQPQHF. The CDR3 bases are TGCGCCAGCAGCTTGGGGGGGGGCGGGCCCAATCAGCCCCAGCATTTT. The full variable domain, in which reference TRBV5-1 and TRBJ1-5 provide the parts outside the CDR3, is KAGVTQTPRYLIKTRGQQVTLSCSPISGHRSVSWYQQTPGQGLQFLFEYFSETQRNKGNFPGRFSGRQFSNSRSEMNVSTLELGDSALYLCASSLGGGGPNQPQHFGDGTRLSIL.

This clone was observed a few times. V gene TRBV19 combines with J gene TRBJ2-6; tentative D call: TRBD1 (5 bases). There are 18 residues in the CDR3. Trimming stripped 8 bases from V and 0 bases from J, with 20 bases between. The germline gives CDR1 LNHDA, CDR2 SQIVND (reference sequence). The CDR3 sequence: CASAPDRQGASGANVLTF. The CDR3 region has the DNA TGTGCCAGTGCCCCCGACCGGCAGGGCGCCTCTGGGGCCAACGTCCTGACTTTC.

V and J are TRBV7-9 and TRBJ1-5, with 9 bases lining up with TRBD1. CDR1 and CDR2 (germline): SEHNR, FQNEAQ (reference sequence). The junction had 7 bases not matched to a gene; V was cut back by 4 bases and J by 0 bases. The CDR3 sequence is 17 residues long. CDR3 in DNA: TGTGCCAGCAGCTCCGGACAGGGGACTTATAGCAATCAGCCCCAGCATTTT. Translating gives CASSSGQGTYSNQPQHF.

CDR3: CSVELAQGHYGYTF. The CDR3 region has the DNA TGCAGCGTTGAATTGGCACAGGGTCACTATGGCTACACCTTC. V usage is TRBV29-1 and J usage is TRBJ1-2; tentative D call: TRBD1 (6 bases). CDR3 size: 14 residues. Per the germline V gene, CDR1 is SQVTM and CDR2 is ANQGSEA. V was pared by 2 bases and J by 3 bases, with 13 bases between.

This chain uses TRBV6-1 with TRBJ1-1; D perhaps matches TRBD1 (6 bases). Trimming removed 4 bases at V and 1 base at J, with 16 bases between. The CDR3 is made up of 16 amino acids. Per germline, CDR1 MNHNS and CDR2 SASEGT. As DNA, the CDR3 is TGTGCCAGCAGTGCATCTTCCGGGGGGGCGAACACTGAAGCTTTCTTT. The encoded protein is CASSASSGGANTEAFF.

CDR3 in amino acids: CATSRGGDQPQHF. The CDR3 DNA reads as TGTGCCACCAGCAGAGGGGGGGATCAGCCCCAGCATTTT. The V and J genes are TRBV15 and TRBJ1-5; a possible D gene is TRBD1 (5 bases). Germline V gene data show CDR1 as LNHNV and CDR2 as YYDKDF (reference sequence). CDR3 size: 13 residues. The ends were cut back, 1 base at V and 5 bases at J, with 6 bases in the middle.

The chain has TRBV7-8 and TRBJ2-3; 7 bases align to TRBD2. Germline V gives CDR1 SGHVS, CDR2 FQNEAQ. V shed 2 bases, J shed 0 bases, and the junction held 5 bases outside the gene matches. The CDR3 loop spans 16 amino acids. CDR3 region: CASSLPPSGSTDTQYF. For the CDR3, the DNA is TGTGCCAGCAGCTTACCCCCTAGCGGCAGCACAGATACGCAGTATTTT.

DNA of the CDR3: TGTGCCAGCAGCGTAGGGGACTTTCTAGCGGGAGACACGTACAATGAGCAGTTCTTC. Its translation is CASSVGDFLAGDTYNEQFF. The chain links TRBV9 to TRBJ2-1; 10 positions agree with TRBD2. The V gene end was trimmed by 0 bases and the J gene end by 4 bases; junction bases not matched to a gene: 13. This CDR3 contains 19 residues. Per germline, CDR1 SGDLS and CDR2 YYNGEE.

The chain's CDR3 is CASSFRRDSLTNTEAFF. The CDR3 region has the DNA TGTGCCAGCAGCTTTCGACGGGACAGCCTAACGAACACTGAAGCTTTCTTT. V and J are TRBV5-5 and TRBJ1-1, with 7 bases fitting TRBD1. Germline loops: CDR1 SGHKS, CDR2 YYEKEE (reference sequence). Losses at the gene ends were 2 bases for V and 1 base for J; bases not matched to a gene: 11. This CDR3 contains 17 residues.

The V call is TRBV28, the J call TRBJ1-1, with a weak D call TRBD1 (5 bases). Trimming stripped 6 bases from V and 6 bases from J, with 20 bases between. The length of the CDR3 is 15 residues. Germline assignment: CDR1 MDHEN and CDR2 SYDVKM. The CDR3 DNA follows: TGTGCCAGCAGAGGATTCGCCGGGGGAGAGTCTGAAGCTTTCTTT. It translates to CASRGFAGGESEAFF.

The chain links TRBV5-1 to TRBJ2-5; a weak D match, TRBD2 (5 bases). V lost 0 bases, J lost 5 bases, and 11 bases lay in between. The CDR3 is 14 residues long. Per the germline V gene, CDR1 is SGHRS and CDR2 is YFSETQ. CDR3 loop: CASSLGPGEETQYF. In DNA, the CDR3 is TGCGCCAGCAGCTTGGGTCCCGGGGAGGAGACCCAGTACTTC.

This chain connects TRBV13 to TRBJ2-5; TRBD2 matches 14 bases. The germline V gene has CDR1 PRHDT and CDR2 FYEKMQ (reference sequence). This CDR3 has 16 residues. After removal of 3 bases from V and 1 base from J, the junction contained 1 base not matched to a gene. The CDR3: CASSLTSGGAQETQYF. DNA for the CDR3: TGTGCCAGCAGCTTGACTAGCGGGGGGGCCCAAGAGACCCAGTACTTC.

This clone rates as large (0.1 to 1%). CDR3 bases: TGTGCCAGCAGTGTACTAGCGGGGAGCACAGATACGCAGTATTTT. Its protein is CASSVLAGSTDTQYF. The V call is TRBV6-1, the J call TRBJ2-3, with 10 bases fitting TRBD2. The CDR3 extends over 15 amino acids. V dropped 4 bases and J dropped 0; count of bases not matched to a gene: 1. Germline V gene lookup returns CDR1 MNHNS and CDR2 SASEGT.

The genes are TRBV30 and TRBJ2-7; a possible D gene is TRBD2 (5 bases). This CDR3 has 13 residues. V lost 0 bases and J 3 bases, leaving 9 bases between the germline ends. CDR1 is GTSNPN and CDR2 is SVGIG in the germline V gene (reference sequence). The CDR3 coding sequence is TGTGCCTGGAGTGTGGAGGTCAACTACGAGCAGTACTTC. It yields the protein CAWSVEVNYEQYF. The full variable domain, its missing parts supplied by reference TRBV30 and TRBJ2-7, is SQTIHQWPATLVQPVGSPLSLECTVEGTSNPNLYWYRQAAGRGLQLLFYSVGIGQISSEVPQNLSASRPQDRQFILSSKKLLLSDSGFYLCAWSVEVNYEQYFGPGTRLTVT.

This clone has only a few counts. The V call is TRBV27, the J call TRBJ2-3; 12 bases agree with TRBD2. V lost 4 bases and J lost 5; bases outside the gene matches: 7. The CDR3 is 16 amino acids. The germline V gene encodes CDR1 MNHEY and CDR2 SMNVEV (reference sequence). CDR3 DNA: TGTGCCAGCAGTTCGACTAGCGGGAGCGTTGGAGATACGCAGTATTTT. It codes for CASSSTSGSVGDTQYF.